The present entry profiles one TCR beta chain with its context. Study processing details: How many nucleated cells were present was estimated from reference gene primer amplification. Here immunoSEQ multiplex PCR was the method, and the copy in TCRdb shows in-frame clones only, minus some. The V and J calls and the clone size are those of that table, but D and trimming were determined from the DNA. The table includes roughly 50,000 clones, just over 85% detected once. The record originates from a study of blood T cell repertoires in COVID-19. Study-level background: The origin of the acute and convalescent COVID-19 samples was the United States, Italy and Spain. From T cells, B-cell-depleted T cells, or PBMCs came the material, which was cDNA or gDNA.

The germline CDR1 and CDR2 sequences are LNHDA and SQIVND (reference sequence). The CDR3 has 14 amino acids. The V and J ends lost 4 bases and 4 bases, in that order; junction bases with no gene match: 6. This chain connects TRBV19 to TRBJ1-2, with TRBD1 matching over 7 bases. The sample taken for sequencing was peripheral blood. The sequence came from a man aged 65 to 79 with active COVID-19. Here the CDR3 reads CASSTQDRLYGYTF. The CDR3 nucleotides read TGTGCCAGTAGTACCCAGGACAGGCTCTATGGCTACACCTTC.